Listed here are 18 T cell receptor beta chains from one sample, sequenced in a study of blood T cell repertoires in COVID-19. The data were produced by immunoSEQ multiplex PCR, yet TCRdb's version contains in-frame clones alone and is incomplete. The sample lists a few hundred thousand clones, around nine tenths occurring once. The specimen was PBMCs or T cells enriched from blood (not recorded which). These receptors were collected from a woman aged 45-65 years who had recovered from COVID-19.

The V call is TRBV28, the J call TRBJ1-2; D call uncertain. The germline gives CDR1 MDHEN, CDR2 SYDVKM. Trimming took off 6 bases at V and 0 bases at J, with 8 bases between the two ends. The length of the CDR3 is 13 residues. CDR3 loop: CASRAEANYGYTF. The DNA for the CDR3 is TGTGCCAGCAGGGCAGAAGCTAACTATGGCTACACCTTC.

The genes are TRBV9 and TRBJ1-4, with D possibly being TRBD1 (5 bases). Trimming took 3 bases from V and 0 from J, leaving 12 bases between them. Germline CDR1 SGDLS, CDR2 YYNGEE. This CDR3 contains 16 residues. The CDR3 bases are TGTGCCAGCAGCGGGGGCGACAGAGCAACTAATGAAAAACTGTTTTTT. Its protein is CASSGGDRATNEKLFF.

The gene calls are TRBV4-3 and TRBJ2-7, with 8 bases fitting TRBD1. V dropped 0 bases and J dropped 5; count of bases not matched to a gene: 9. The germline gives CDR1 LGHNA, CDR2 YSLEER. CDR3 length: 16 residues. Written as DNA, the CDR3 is TGCGCCAGCAGCCAAGAAGCCGTCAGGGGGCGCCACGAGCAGTACTTC. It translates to CASSQEAVRGRHEQYF.

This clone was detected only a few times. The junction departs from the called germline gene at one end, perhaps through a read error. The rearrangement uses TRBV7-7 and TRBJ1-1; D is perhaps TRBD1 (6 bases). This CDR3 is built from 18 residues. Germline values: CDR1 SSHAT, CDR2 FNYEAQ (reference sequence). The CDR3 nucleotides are TGTGCTAGCAGCTTTATAGGACAGCCCCTAGGAGGGAACACTGAAGCTTTCTTT. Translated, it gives CASSFIGQPLGGNTEAFF. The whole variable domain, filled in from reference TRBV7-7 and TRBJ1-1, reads GAGVSQSPRYKVTKRGQDVTLRCDPISSHATLYWYQQALGQGPEFLTYFNYEAQPDKSGLPSDRFSAERPEGSISTLTIQRTEQRDSAMYRCASSFIGQPLGGNTEAFFGQGTRLTVV.

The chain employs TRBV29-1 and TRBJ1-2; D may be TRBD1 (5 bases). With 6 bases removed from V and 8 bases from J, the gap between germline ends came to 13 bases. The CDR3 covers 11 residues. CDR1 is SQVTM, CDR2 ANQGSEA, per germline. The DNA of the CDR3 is TGCAGCGTGGGGGGAATTGCGGGCTACACCTTC. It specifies CSVGGIAGYTF.

The CDR3 protein is CASSYGQGLTGYGYTF. The CDR3 DNA is TGTGCCAGCAGCTACGGACAGGGCTTGACTGGCTATGGCTACACCTTC. The chain joins TRBV7-2 to TRBJ1-2; 8 bases are a match to TRBD1. The junction had 11 bases not matched to a gene; V was cut back by 4 bases and J by 4 bases. CDR1 SGHTA and CDR2 FQGNSA come from the germline V gene. The CDR3 sequence is 16 residues long.

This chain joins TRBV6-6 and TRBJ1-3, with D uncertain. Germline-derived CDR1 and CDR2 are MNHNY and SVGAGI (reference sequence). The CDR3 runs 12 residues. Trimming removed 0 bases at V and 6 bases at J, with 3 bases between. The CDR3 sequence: CASSYSANTIYF. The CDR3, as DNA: TGTGCCAGCAGTTACTCGGCAAACACCATATATTTT.

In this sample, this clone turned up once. The CDR3 DNA reads as TGTGCCAGTATGGACAGGGATAAGGTAACCGGGGAGCTGTTTTTT. It encodes CASMDRDKVTGELFF. V is TRBV19 and J is TRBJ2-2, with 8 bases identical to TRBD1. The V gene's germline CDR1 is LNHDA and CDR2 SQIVND (reference sequence). The CDR3 runs 15 residues. Germline trimming cut 7 bases from V and 5 bases from J; bases unmatched to any gene: 9.

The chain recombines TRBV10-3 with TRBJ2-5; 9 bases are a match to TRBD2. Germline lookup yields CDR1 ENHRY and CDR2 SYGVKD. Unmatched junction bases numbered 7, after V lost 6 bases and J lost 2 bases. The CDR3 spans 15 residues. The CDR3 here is CAIRVGAGGQETQYF. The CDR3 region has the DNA TGTGCCATCAGGGTCGGAGCGGGGGGACAAGAGACCCAGTACTTC.

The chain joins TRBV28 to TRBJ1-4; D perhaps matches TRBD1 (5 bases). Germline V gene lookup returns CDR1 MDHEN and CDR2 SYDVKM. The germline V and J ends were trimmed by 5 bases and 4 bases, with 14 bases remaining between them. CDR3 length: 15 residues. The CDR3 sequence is CASSPQGLFNEKLFF. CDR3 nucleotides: TGTGCCAGCAGTCCCCAGGGACTGTTTAATGAAAAACTGTTTTTT.

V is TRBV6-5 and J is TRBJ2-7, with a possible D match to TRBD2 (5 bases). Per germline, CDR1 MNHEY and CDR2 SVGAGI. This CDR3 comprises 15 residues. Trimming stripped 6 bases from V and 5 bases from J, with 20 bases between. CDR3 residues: CASRAGGSGSDEQYF. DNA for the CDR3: TGTGCCAGCAGGGCCGGAGGCAGCGGATCGGACGAGCAGTACTTC.

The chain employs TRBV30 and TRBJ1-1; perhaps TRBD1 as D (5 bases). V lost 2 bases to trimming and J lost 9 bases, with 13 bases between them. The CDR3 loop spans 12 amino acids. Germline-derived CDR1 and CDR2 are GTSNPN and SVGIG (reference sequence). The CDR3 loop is CAWSNGGRKAFF. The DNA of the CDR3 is TGTGCCTGGAGTAACGGGGGTAGGAAAGCTTTCTTT.

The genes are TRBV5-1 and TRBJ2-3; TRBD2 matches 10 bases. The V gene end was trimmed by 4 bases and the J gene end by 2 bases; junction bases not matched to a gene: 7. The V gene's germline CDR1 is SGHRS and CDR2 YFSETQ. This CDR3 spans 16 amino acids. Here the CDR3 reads CASSIPTSGPTDTQYF. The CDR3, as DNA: TGCGCCAGCAGCATACCGACTAGCGGGCCCACAGATACGCAGTATTTT. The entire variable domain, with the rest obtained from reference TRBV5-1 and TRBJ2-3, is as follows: KAGVTQTPRYLIKTRGQQVTLSCSPISGHRSVSWYQQTPGQGLQFLFEYFSETQRNKGNFPGRFSGRQFSNSRSEMNVSTLELGDSALYLCASSIPTSGPTDTQYFGPGTRLTVL.

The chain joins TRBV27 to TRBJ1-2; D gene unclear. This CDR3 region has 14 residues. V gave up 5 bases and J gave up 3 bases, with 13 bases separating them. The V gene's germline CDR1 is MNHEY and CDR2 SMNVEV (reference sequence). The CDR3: CASSPGNEHYGYTF. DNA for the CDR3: TGTGCCAGCAGTCCCGGGAATGAGCACTATGGCTACACCTTC.

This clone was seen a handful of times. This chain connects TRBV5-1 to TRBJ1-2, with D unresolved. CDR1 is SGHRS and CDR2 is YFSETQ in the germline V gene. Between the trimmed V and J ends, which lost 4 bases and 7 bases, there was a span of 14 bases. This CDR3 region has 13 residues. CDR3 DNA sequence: TGCGCCAGCAGCCCTGAATCGAGGGCTGGCTACACCTTC. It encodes CASSPESRAGYTF.

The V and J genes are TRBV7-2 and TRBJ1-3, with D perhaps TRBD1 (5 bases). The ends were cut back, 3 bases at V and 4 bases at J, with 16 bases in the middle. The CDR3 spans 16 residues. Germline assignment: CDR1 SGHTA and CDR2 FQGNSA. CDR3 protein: CASSFGDFPVGNTIYF. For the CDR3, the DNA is TGTGCCAGCAGCTTCGGGGACTTCCCCGTCGGAAACACCATATATTTT.

The CDR3 loop reads CASRPGQLNTEAFF. Written as DNA, the CDR3 is TGTGCCAGCAGGCCGGGACAGCTAAACACTGAAGCTTTCTTT. J is TRBJ1-1 and V is TRBV2, with 7 bases lining up with TRBD1. V gave up 6 bases and J gave up 2 bases; unmatched junction bases: 6. Looked up from germline, CDR1 is SNHLY and CDR2 is FYNNEI. The CDR3 spans 14 residues.

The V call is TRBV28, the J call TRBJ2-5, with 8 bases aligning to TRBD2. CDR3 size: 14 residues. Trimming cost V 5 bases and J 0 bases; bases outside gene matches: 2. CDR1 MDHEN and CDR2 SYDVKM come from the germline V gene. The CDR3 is CASSRGGNQETQYF. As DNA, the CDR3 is TGTGCCAGCAGTCGGGGGGGAAACCAAGAGACCCAGTACTTC.